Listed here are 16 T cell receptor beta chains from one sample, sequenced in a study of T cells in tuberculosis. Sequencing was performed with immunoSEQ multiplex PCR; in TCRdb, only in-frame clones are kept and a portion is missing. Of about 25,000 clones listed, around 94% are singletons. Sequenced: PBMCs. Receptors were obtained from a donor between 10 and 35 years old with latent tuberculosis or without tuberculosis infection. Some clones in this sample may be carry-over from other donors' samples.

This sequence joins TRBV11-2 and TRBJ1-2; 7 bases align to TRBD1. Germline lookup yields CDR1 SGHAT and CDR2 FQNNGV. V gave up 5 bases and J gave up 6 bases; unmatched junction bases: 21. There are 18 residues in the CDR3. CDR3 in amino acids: CASSGGLDRVWTRDGYTF. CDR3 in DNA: TGTGCCAGCAGCGGAGGCCTAGACAGGGTTTGGACCCGTGATGGCTACACCTTC.

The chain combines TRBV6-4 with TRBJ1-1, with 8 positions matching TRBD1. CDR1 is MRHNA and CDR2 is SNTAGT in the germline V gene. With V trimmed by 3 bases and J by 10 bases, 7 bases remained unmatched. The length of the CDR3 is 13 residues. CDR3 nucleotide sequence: TGTGCCAGCAGTGAGATGCAGGGGGCCGTAGCTTTCTTT. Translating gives CASSEMQGAVAFF.

The CDR3 is CASSFRGTEAFF. CDR3 nucleotide sequence: TGTGCCAGCAGTTTTCGAGGCACTGAAGCTTTCTTT. The chain combines TRBV28 with TRBJ1-1; no firm D call. The CDR3 is 12 amino acids. Trimming removed 3 bases at V and 4 bases at J, with 6 bases between. Germline loops: CDR1 MDHEN, CDR2 SYDVKM.

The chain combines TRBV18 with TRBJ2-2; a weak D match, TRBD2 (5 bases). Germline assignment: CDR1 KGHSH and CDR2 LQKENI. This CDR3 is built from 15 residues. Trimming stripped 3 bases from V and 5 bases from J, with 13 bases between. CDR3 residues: CASSPLRERTGELFF. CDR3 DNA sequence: TGTGCCAGCTCACCGTTGAGGGAGAGGACCGGGGAGCTGTTTTTT.

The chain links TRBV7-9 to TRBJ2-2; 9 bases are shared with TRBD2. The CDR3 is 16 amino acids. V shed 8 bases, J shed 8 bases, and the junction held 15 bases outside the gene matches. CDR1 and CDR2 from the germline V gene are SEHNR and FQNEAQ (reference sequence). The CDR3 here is CASCCPLAGTGGELFF. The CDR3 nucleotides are TGTGCCAGCTGTTGCCCACTAGCGGGTACAGGGGGGGAGCTGTTTTTT.

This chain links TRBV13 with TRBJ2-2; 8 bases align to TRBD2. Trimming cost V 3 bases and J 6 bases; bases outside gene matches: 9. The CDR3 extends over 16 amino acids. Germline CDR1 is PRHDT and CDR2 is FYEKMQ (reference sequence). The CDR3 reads CASSFGGARRPGELFF. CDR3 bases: TGTGCCAGCAGCTTCGGGGGGGCCCGTCGTCCCGGGGAGCTGTTTTTT. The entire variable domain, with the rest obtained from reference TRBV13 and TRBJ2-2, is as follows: AAGVIQSPRHLIKEKRETATLKCYPIPRHDTVYWYQQGPGQDPQFLISFYEKMQSDKGSIPDRFSAQQFSDYHSELNMSSLELGDSALYFCASSFGGARRPGELFFGEGSRLTVL.

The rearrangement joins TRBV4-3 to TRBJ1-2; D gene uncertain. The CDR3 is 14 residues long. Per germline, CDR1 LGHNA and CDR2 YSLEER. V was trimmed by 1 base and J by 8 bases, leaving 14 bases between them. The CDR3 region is CASSQALTGYGYTF. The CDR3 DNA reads TGCGCCAGCAGCCAAGCTTTAACGGGTTACGGCTACACCTTC.

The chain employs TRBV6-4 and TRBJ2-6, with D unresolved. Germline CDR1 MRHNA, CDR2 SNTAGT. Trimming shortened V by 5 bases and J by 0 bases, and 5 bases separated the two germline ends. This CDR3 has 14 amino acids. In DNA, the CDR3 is TGTGCCAGCAGTTCCAACTCTGGGGCCAACGTCCTGACTTTC. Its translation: CASSSNSGANVLTF.

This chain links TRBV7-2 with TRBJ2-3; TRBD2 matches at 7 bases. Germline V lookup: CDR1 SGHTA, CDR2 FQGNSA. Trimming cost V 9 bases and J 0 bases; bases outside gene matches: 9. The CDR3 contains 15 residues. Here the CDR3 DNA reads TGTGCCAGTTTTCTAGCGGCGTTCAGCACAGATACGCAGTATTTT. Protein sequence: CASFLAAFSTDTQYF.

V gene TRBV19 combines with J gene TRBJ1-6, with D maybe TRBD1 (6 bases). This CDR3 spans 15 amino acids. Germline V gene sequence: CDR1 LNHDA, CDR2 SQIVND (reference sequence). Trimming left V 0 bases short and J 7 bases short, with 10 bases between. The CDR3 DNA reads TGTGCCAGTAGTATAGACAGGGGACGAAATTCACCCCTCCACTTT. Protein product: CASSIDRGRNSPLHF.

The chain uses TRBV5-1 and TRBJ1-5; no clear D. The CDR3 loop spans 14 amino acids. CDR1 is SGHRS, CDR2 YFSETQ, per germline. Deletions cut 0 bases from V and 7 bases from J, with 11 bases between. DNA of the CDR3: TGCGCCAGCAGCTTGGGCGCCGTGGGCCAGCCCCAGCATTTT. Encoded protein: CASSLGAVGQPQHF. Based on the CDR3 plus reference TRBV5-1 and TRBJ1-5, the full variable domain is KAGVTQTPRYLIKTRGQQVTLSCSPISGHRSVSWYQQTPGQGLQFLFEYFSETQRNKGNFPGRFSGRQFSNSRSEMNVSTLELGDSALYLCASSLGAVGQPQHFGDGTRLSIL.

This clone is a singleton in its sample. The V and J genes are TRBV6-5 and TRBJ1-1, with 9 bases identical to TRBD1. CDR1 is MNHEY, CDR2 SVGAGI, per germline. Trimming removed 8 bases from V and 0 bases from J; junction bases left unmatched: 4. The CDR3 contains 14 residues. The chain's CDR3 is CASRQGGMNTEAFF. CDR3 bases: TGTGCCAGCCGACAGGGGGGGATGAACACTGAAGCTTTCTTT.

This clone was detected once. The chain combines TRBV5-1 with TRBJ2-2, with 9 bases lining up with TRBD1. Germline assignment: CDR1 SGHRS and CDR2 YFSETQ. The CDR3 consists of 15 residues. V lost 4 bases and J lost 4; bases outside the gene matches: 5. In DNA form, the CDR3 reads TGCGCCAGCAGCGAAACAGGGGGCGGCACCGGGGAGCTGTTTTTT. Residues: CASSETGGGTGELFF.

This CDR3 is CASNTRTGELFF. For the CDR3, the DNA is TGTGCCAGCAATACTAGGACCGGGGAGCTGTTTTTT. The chain has TRBV25-1 and TRBJ2-2; maybe TRBD2 (5 bases). CDR1 is MGHDK and CDR2 is SYGVNS in the germline V gene. The V gene lost 7 bases and the J gene lost 5 bases, with 8 bases spanning the gap. The CDR3 is 12 amino acids.

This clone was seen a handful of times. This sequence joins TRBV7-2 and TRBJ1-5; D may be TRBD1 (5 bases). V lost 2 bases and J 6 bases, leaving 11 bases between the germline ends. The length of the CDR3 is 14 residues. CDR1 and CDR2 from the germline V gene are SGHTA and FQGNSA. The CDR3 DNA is TGTGCCAGCAGCTTACAGGGTTTAGGTCAGCCCCAGCATTTT. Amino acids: CASSLQGLGQPQHF.

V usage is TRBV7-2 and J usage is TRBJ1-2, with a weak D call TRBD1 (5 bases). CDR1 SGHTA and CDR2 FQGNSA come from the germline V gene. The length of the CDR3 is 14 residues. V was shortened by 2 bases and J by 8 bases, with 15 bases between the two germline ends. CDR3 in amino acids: CASSLLRGLDGYTF. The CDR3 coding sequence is TGTGCCAGCAGCTTATTGCGGGGGTTGGACGGCTACACCTTC.